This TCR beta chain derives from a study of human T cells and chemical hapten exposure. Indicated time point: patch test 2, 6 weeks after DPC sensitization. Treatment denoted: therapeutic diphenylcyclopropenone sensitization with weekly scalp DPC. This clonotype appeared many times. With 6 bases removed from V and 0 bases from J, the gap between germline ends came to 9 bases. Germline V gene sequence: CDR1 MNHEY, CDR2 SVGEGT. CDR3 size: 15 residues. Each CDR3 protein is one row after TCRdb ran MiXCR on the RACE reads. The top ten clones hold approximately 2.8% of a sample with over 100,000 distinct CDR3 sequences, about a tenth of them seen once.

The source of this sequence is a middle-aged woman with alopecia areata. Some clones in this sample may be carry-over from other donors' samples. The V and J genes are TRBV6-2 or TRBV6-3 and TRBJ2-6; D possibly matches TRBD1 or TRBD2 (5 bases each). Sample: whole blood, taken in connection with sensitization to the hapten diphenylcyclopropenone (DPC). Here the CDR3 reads CASSYGGSGANVLTF. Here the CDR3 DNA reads TGTGCCAGCAGCTATGGGGGCTCTGGGGCCAACGTCCTGACTTTC.